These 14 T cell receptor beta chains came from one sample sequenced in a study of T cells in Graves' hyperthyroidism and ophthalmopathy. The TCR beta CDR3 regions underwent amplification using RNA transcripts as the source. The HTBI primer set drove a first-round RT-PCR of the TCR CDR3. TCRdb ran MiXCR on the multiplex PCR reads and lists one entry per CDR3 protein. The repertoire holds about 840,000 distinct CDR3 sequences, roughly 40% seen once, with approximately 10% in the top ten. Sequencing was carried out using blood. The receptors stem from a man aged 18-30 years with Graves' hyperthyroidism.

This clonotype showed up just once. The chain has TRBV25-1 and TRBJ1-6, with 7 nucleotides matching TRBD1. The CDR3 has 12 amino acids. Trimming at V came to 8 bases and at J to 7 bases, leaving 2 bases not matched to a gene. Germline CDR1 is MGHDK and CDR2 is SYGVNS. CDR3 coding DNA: TGTGCCAGCCCGACAGGGAATTCACCCCTCCACTTT. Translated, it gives CASPTGNSPLHF. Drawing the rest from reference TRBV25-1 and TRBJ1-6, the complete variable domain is EADIYQTPRYLVIGTGKKITLECSQTMGHDKMYWYQQDPGMELHLIHYSYGVNSTEKGDLSSESTVSRIRTEHFPLTLESARPSHTSQYLCASPTGNSPLHFGNGTRLTVT.

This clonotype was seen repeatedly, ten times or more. The CDR3 nucleotides read TGTGCCAGCAGGGACCTTGGAAGGGAGACCCAGTACTTC. This encodes CASRDLGRETQYF. The rearrangement joins TRBV12-3 or TRBV12-4 to TRBJ2-5; no firm D call. The V gene lost 6 bases and the J gene lost 5 bases, with 13 bases spanning the gap. There are 13 residues in the CDR3.

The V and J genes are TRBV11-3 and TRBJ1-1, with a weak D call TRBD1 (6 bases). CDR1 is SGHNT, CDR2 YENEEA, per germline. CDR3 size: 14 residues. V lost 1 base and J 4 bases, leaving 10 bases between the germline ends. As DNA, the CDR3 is TGTGCCAGCAGCTTAGTAGGGGGTTCCACTGAAGCTTTCTTT. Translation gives CASSLVGGSTEAFF.

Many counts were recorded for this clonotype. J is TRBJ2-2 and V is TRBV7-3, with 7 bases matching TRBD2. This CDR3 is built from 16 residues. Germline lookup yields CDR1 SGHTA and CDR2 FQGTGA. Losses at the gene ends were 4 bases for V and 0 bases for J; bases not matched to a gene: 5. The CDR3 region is CASSSGTTANTGELFF. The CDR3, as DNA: TGTGCCAGCAGCTCAGGGACTACCGCGAACACCGGGGAGCTGTTTTTT.

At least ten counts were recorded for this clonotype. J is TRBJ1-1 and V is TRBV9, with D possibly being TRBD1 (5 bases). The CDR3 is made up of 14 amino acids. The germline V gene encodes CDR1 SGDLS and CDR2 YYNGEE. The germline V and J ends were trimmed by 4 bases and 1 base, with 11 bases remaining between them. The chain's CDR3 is CASSRDGSNTEAFF. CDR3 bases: TGTGCCAGCAGCCGGGACGGATCGAACACTGAAGCTTTCTTT.

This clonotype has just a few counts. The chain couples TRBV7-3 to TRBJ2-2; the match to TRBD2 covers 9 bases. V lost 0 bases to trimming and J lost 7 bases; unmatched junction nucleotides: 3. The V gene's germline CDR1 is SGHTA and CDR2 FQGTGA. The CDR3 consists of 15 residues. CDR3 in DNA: TGTGCCAGCAGCTTAACTAGCGGGAGTGGCGGGGAGCTGTTTTTT. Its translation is CASSLTSGSGGELFF.

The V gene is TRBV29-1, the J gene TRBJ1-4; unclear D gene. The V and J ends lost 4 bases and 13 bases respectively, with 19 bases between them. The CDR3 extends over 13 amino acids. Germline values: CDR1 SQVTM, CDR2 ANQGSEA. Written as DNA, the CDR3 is TGCAGCGTTGGGCAGGTTGATGGTGTGGGACTGTTTTTT. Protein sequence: CSVGQVDGVGLFF. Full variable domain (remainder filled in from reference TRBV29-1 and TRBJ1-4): SAVISQKPSRDICQRGTSLTIQCQVDSQVTMMFWYRQQPGQSLTLIATANQGSEATYESGFVIDKFPISRPNLTFSTLTVSNMSPEDSSIYLCSVGQVDGVGLFFGSGTQLSVL.

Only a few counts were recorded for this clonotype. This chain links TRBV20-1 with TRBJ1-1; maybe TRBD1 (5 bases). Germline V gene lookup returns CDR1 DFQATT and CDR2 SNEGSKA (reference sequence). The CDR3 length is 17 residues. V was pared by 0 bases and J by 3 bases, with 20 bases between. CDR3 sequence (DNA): TGCAGTGCTAGAGATTCCACGATCCCGGGACTCCACACTGAAGCTTTCTTT. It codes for CSARDSTIPGLHTEAFF.

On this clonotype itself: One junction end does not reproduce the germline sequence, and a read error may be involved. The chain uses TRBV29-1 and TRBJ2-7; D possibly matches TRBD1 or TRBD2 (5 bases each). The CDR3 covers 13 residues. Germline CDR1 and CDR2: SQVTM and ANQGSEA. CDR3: CSSLGREPYEQCF. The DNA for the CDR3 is TGCAGCAGTTTGGGCAGGGAGCCCTACGAGCAGTGCTTC.

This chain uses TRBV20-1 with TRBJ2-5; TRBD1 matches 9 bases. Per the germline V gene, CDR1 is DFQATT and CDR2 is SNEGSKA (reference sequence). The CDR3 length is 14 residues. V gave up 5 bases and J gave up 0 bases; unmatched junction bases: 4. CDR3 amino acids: CSAFDRGYQETQYF. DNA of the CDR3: TGCAGTGCTTTCGACAGGGGGTACCAAGAGACCCAGTACTTC.

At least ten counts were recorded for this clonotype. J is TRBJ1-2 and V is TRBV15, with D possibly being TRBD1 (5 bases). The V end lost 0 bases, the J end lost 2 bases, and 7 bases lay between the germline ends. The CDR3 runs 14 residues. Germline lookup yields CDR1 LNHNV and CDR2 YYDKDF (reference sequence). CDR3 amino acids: CATSRDGTNYGYTF. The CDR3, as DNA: TGTGCCACCAGCAGAGACGGGACGAACTATGGCTACACCTTC. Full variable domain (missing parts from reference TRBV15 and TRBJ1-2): DAMVIQNPRYQVTQFGKPVTLSCSQTLNHNVMYWYQQKSSQAPKLLFHYYDKDFNNEADTPDNFQSRRPNTSFCFLDIRSPGLGDTAMYLCATSRDGTNYGYTFGSGTRLTVV.

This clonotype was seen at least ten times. CDR3 in amino acids: CASSVSRPGANVLTF. CDR3 nucleotide sequence: TGTGCCAGTAGTGTGAGCCGACCCGGGGCCAACGTCCTGACTTTC. The chain uses TRBV19 and TRBJ2-6, with D unclear. This CDR3 contains 15 residues. In germline, CDR1 is LNHDA, CDR2 SQIVND (reference sequence). V dropped 5 bases and J dropped 4 bases, with 12 bases sitting between them.

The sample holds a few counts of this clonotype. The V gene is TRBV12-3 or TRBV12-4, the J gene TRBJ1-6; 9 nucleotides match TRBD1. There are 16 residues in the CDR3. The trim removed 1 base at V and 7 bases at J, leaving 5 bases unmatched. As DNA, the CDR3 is TGTGCCAGCAGTTTAGACGGGACAGGGCGAAATTCACCCCTCCACTTT. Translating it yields CASSLDGTGRNSPLHF.

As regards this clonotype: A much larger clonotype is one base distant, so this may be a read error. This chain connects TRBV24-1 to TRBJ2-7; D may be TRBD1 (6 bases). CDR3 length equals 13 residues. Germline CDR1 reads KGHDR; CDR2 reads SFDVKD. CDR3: CATSPDSSHEQYF. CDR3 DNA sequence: TGTGCCACCTCCCCGGACAGCTCCCACGAGCAGTACTTC.